A selection of T cell receptor beta chains follows, all from one sample in a study of CD8 T cells in Susac syndrome. Using its own MiXCR run on the immunoSEQ multiplex PCR reads, TCRdb lists one record per CDR3 protein. The data show fewer than 90,000 distinct CDR3 sequences, 90% to 95% seen once. Sequenced sample: CD8+ T cells from PBMCs. Receptors were obtained from a human donor with Susac syndrome. Both conserved end residues are part of each CDR3. Each record gives: J gene, V gene, clone size, D gene, CDR3 DNA, CDR3 protein. A D gene is named only where the DNA matches it firmly. The listing skips clone size in some rows; elsewhere it reads once, few, many or a size class.

>TRBJ2-1|TRBV28|NA|NA
TGTGCCCCAAGGGGGGGGGTCACTATTGTCAATGAGCAGTTCTTC
CAPRGGVTIVNEQFF
>TRBJ2-7|TRBV28|NA|NA
TGTGCCAGCAGTTCACGTGGGCCCTGGAGCTCCTACGAGCAGTACTTC
CASSSRGPWSSYEQYF
>TRBJ1-5|TRBV19|NA|NA
TGTGCCAGTAGTATAGGGAGGTATGGCAATCAGCCCCAGCATTTT
CASSIGRYGNQPQHF
>TRBJ2-7|TRBV7-9|NA|NA
TGTGCCAGCAGCTTAGAGCCCGTTCCCACCTACGAGCAGTACTTC
CASSLEPVPTYEQYF
>TRBJ1-1|TRBV5-1|NA|TRBD1
TGCGCCAGCAGCCCAGGATGGACAGGGGGCGGGAACACTGAAGCTTTCTTT
CASSPGWTGGGNTEAFF
>TRBJ2-1|TRBV20-1|NA|NA
TGCAGTGCTAGAGATGTACCTAACCCCTACAATGAGCAGTTCTTC
CSARDVPNPYNEQFF
>TRBJ1-1|TRBV20-1|NA|NA
TGCAGTGCCGGAGACAGCCCCATGAACACTGAAGCTTTCTTT
CSAGDSPMNTEAFF
>TRBJ1-5|TRBV6-2/TRBV6-3|NA|TRBD1
TGTGCCAGCAGTTACTATCTCGACAGGGGTCCCCAGCCCCAGCATTTT
CASSYYLDRGPQPQHF
>TRBJ2-5|TRBV4-1|NA|NA
TGCGCCAGCAGCCAGACAATTTCCCTCGGGGAGACCCAGTACTTC
CASSQTISLGETQYF
>TRBJ1-6|TRBV19|NA|NA
TGTGCCAGCGCAACAGGGAATTCACCCCTCCACTTT
CASATGNSPLHF
>TRBJ2-3|TRBV18|NA|NA
TGTGCCAGCTCAGCACCATGGGGGACGGCTAGCACAGATACGCAGTATTTT
CASSAPWGTASTDTQYF
>TRBJ1-3|TRBV18|NA|NA
TGTGCCAGCTCACCCCCGACCGGACCCTCTGGAAACACCATATATTTT
CASSPPTGPSGNTIYF
>TRBJ2-7|TRBV9|NA|NA
TGTGCCAGCAGCGTCCGGGACCGCTACGAGCAGTACTTC
CASSVRDRYEQYF
>TRBJ2-3|TRBV5-1|NA|NA
TGCGCCAGCAGTTACGAACCCCGACTAACTAGCACAGATACGCAGTATTTT
CASSYEPRLTSTDTQYF
>TRBJ1-1|TRBV20-1|NA|NA
TGCAGTGCTAGAGAGGGGAGCCAAGAAGCTTTCTTT
CSAREGSQEAFF
>TRBJ1-1|TRBV13|NA|NA
TGTGCCAGCAGCCACCGGGGCCGGACGAACACTGAAGCTTTCTTT
CASSHRGRTNTEAFF
>TRBJ2-1|TRBV24-1|NA|NA
TGTGCCACCCGTAATAGTAATTTCGATGAGCAGTTCTTC
CATRNSNFDEQFF
>TRBJ2-2|TRBV6-5|NA|NA
TGTGCCAGCAGAAGGGGTTTAACCGGGGAGCTGTTTTTT
CASRRGLTGELFF
>TRBJ1-4|TRBV5-6|once|TRBD1
TGTGCCAGCAGCGGAGCGGGACAGGGCCATGAAAAACTGTTTTTT
CASSGAGQGHEKLFF
>TRBJ2-5|TRBV9|NA|NA
TGTGCCAGCAGCGTAGATACAGCTGAGGCCCAGTACTTC
CASSVDTAEAQYF
>TRBJ2-7|TRBV20-1|NA|TRBD2
TGCAGTGCTAGAGATTTTAGCGGGGGCTACGAGCAGTACTTC
CSARDFSGGYEQYF
>TRBJ2-5|TRBV27|NA|TRBD1
TGTGCCAGCAGTTTCTCAGGGGGCGGAGAGACCCAGTACTTC
CASSFSGGGETQYF
>TRBJ1-5|TRBV15|NA|NA
TGTGCCACCAGCAAAAGGGACGGGGGGAAGCCCCAGCATTTT
CATSKRDGGKPQHF
>TRBJ1-1|TRBV20-1|NA|NA
TGCAGTGCTAGCCCCGAAACAGGAGGAGGGGCTGAAGCTTTCTTT
CSASPETGGGAEAFF
>TRBJ2-7|TRBV4-1|NA|TRBD2
TGCGCCAGCAGCCATCCCGCTAGCGGAAGCTACGAGCAGTACTTC
CASSHPASGSYEQYF
>TRBJ2-5|TRBV24-1|NA|TRBD2
TGTGCCACCAGTTCCCGAATAGCGGGATGGGAGACCCAGTACTTC
CATSSRIAGWETQYF
>TRBJ2-5|TRBV6-2/TRBV6-3|NA|NA
TGTGCCAGCAGTCCCCAGGGAAAGACCCAGTACTTC
CASSPQGKTQYF
>TRBJ1-4|TRBV19|NA|NA
TGTGCCAGTAGTGTGCGGGAGAATGAAAAACTGTTTTTT
CASSVRENEKLFF
>TRBJ2-2|TRBV3-1|NA|NA
TGTGCCAGCAGTCCCAGCCACGGCCGATCTGGGTCCGGGGAGCTGTTTTTT
CASSPSHGRSGSGELFF
>TRBJ2-1|TRBV12-3/TRBV12-4|NA|NA
TGTGCCAGCAGTTTAGCGCAGGACAATGAGCAGTTCTTC
CASSLAQDNEQFF
>TRBJ2-7|TRBV27|NA|NA
TGTGCCAGCAGCGTGGGAGGGGGGTTCTACGAGCAGTACTTC
CASSVGGGFYEQYF
>TRBJ2-7|TRBV4-1|NA|NA
TGCGCCAGCAGCCAAGATCCCGCGAGCGTCGAGCAGTACTTC
CASSQDPASVEQYF
>TRBJ1-1|TRBV27|NA|TRBD1
TGTGCCAGCAGTTTATCGGGACAGCCAGGGGCTGAAGCTTTCTTT
CASSLSGQPGAEAFF
>TRBJ2-5|TRBV24-1|NA|NA
TGTGCCACCAGTGTAGGAAGATTGAGGGGAGAGACCCAGTACTTC
CATSVGRLRGETQYF
>TRBJ2-2|TRBV30|NA|NA
TGTGCCTGGAGTTACAGGGACGGGGAGCTGTTTTTT
CAWSYRDGELFF
>TRBJ2-7|TRBV4-1|NA|TRBD2
TGCGCCAGCAGCCAAGATTATCCGGGCGGACTAGCGAGGTACGAGCAGTACTTC
CASSQDYPGGLARYEQYF
>TRBJ2-6|TRBV19|NA|TRBD1
TGTGCCAGTAGTATGACAGGGGGCTCTGGGGCCAACGTCCTGACTTTC
CASSMTGGSGANVLTF
>TRBJ2-5|TRBV5-1|once|TRBD1
TGCGCCAGCAGCAAGGACAGGGTTTCCTTTAGGGAGACCCAGTACTTC
CASSKDRVSFRETQYF
>TRBJ2-7|TRBV7-9|once|NA
TGTGCCAGCAGCTCCTCCAGGGACCCGGGGTACTACGAGCAGTACTTC
CASSSSRDPGYYEQYF
>TRBJ1-1|TRBV5-1|once|NA
TGCGCCAGCAGCATTGGCAGGGGTACTGAAGCTTTCTTT
CASSIGRGTEAFF
>TRBJ2-7|TRBV9|NA|TRBD1
TGTGCCAGCAGCGTAGGATCCGGGACAGGGACCTACGAGCAGTACTTC
CASSVGSGTGTYEQYF
>TRBJ1-5|TRBV12-3/TRBV12-4|NA|TRBD1
TGTGCCAGCAACCTCGGACAGGTGGGACAGCCCCAGCATTTT
CASNLGQVGQPQHF
>TRBJ2-3|TRBV2|NA|TRBD2
TGTGCCAGCAGTGTCAGGGCTAGCGGGGACAGCACAGATACGCAGTATTTT
CASSVRASGDSTDTQYF
>TRBJ1-1|TRBV6-5|NA|TRBD1
TGTGCCAGCAGCCTTGGACAGGGAGATGAAGCTTTCTTT
CASSLGQGDEAFF
>TRBJ1-1|TRBV11-2|NA|NA
TGTGCCAGCAGCTTAGTAGGGAACGCTGAAGCTTTCTTT
CASSLVGNAEAFF
>TRBJ1-6|TRBV20-1|once|NA
TGCAGTGCAGGAGGACCTGACTATAATTCACCCCTCCACTTT
CSAGGPDYNSPLHF
>TRBJ1-2|TRBV20-1|NA|NA
TGCAGTGCCTGGAGGCCCGCTGACTATGGCTACACCTTC
CSAWRPADYGYTF
>TRBJ2-3|TRBV5-1|NA|NA
TGCGCCAGCACCCGGGACGCGGGCACAGATACGCAGTATTTT
CASTRDAGTDTQYF
>TRBJ2-7|TRBV20-1|once|NA
TGCAGTGCTAGAGCCCCAGAGGGCAGCTCCTACGAGCAGTACTTC
CSARAPEGSSYEQYF
>TRBJ2-4|TRBV11-2|medium-sized|NA
TGTGCCAGCAGCTTCTGGGGGAATCCGACGGACATTCAGTACTTC
CASSFWGNPTDIQYF
>TRBJ2-2|TRBV5-1|once|TRBD1
TGCGCCAGCAGCTTGTACCAGGGGGACACCGGGGAGCTGTTTTTT
CASSLYQGDTGELFF
>TRBJ1-3|TRBV7-9|NA|TRBD1
TGTGCCAGCAGCCAAGTGGGACAGGTCTCTGGAAACACCATATATTTT
CASSQVGQVSGNTIYF
>TRBJ1-4|TRBV7-4|NA|NA
TGTGCCAGCAGATTTACCAGGGAAAAACTGTTTTTT
CASRFTREKLFF
>TRBJ2-7|TRBV19|NA|NA
TGTGCCAGTAGTGCCGCTGCGACAGTTCGCGAGCAGTACTTC
CASSAAATVREQYF
>TRBJ1-4|TRBV3-1|NA|NA
TGTGCCAGCAGCTTCCCCCAGGGGATCGGAGGTGAAAAACTGTTTTTT
CASSFPQGIGGEKLFF
>TRBJ2-3|TRBV5-4|NA|TRBD2
TGTGCCAGCAGAGGTAGCGGGGTATCTAGCACAGATACGCAGTATTTT
CASRGSGVSSTDTQYF